This is a list of T cell receptor beta chains from one sample in a study of regulatory T cells in long-lasting Graves disease. TCRdb re-called the multiplex PCR reads through MiXCR, storing one row per CDR3 protein. The data hold about 540,000 distinct CDR3 sequences, with approximately 13% observed a single time. The same sample was also used in a study of T cells in Graves' hyperthyroidism and ophthalmopathy.

The sequencing here drew on peripheral blood mononuclear cells (PBMCs), taken at new diagnosis, from a patient treated with antithyroid drugs. The receptor set was obtained from a man under 40 with Graves disease. Each CDR3 is given with its conserved first and last residue. The order of the fields is V gene, D gene, J gene, clone size, CDR3 length, CDR3 DNA, CDR3 protein. A D gene is named only where the DNA matches it firmly. Not every row has a clone size; where given, it reads once, few, many or a size class.

TRBV3-1,NA,TRBJ1-2,NA,13,TGTGCCAGCAGCCAGAATCAGGCCTATGGCTACACCTTC,CASSQNQAYGYTF
TRBV30,NA,TRBJ1-5,many,13,TGTGCCTGGAGTGTACTTAGGGATCAGCCCCAGCATTTT,CAWSVLRDQPQHF
TRBV3-1,NA,TRBJ1-4,many,15,TGTGCCAGCAGCCAAAGACCTGGGGATAATGAAAAACTGTTTTTT,CASSQRPGDNEKLFF
TRBV9,TRBD2,TRBJ2-1,many,14,TGTGCCAGCAGCGGGGTAGCGGGCCACAATGAGCAGTTCTTC,CASSGVAGHNEQFF
TRBV12-3/TRBV12-4,NA,TRBJ2-3,NA,12,TGTGCCAGCAGCCCGGACAGCGATACGCAGTATTTT,CASSPDSDTQYF
TRBV13,TRBD2,TRBJ2-1,many,17,TGTGCCAGCTGTAAGGCCCGACTAGCGACCTCCTACAATGAGCAGTTCTTC,CASCKARLATSYNEQFF
TRBV7-7,NA,TRBJ2-3,many,14,TGTGCTAGCAGCCCAGGGTGGGATACAGATACGCAGTATTTT,CASSPGWDTDTQYF
TRBV28,TRBD2,TRBJ2-7,many,15,TGTGCCAGCAGTTTGGGGGTGCGGGGGTCCTACGAGCAGTACTTC,CASSLGVRGSYEQYF
TRBV6-2/TRBV6-3,TRBD1,TRBJ1-2,few,13,TGTGCTACCGTCTCCCGGGACAGCTATGGCTACACCTTC,CATVSRDSYGYTF
TRBV7-2,TRBD2,TRBJ2-3,many,17,TGTGCCAGCAGCTTGGGACTAGCGGGCCGTAGCACAGATACGCAGTATTTT,CASSLGLAGRSTDTQYF
TRBV11-2,NA,TRBJ1-4,few,16,TGTGCCAGCAGCGCCGGCCGGGTGGCGCCAAGCGAAAAACTGTTTTTT,CASSAGRVAPSEKLFF
TRBV11-3,NA,TRBJ2-5,few,12,TGTGCCAGCAGCGGGGCGAAAGAGACCCAGTACTTC,CASSGAKETQYF
TRBV6-1,TRBD2,TRBJ2-5,many,15,TGTGCCAGCAGCCAGAGCAGAACTAGCGCAGAGACCCAGTACTTC,CASSQSRTSAETQYF
TRBV7-2,TRBD2,TRBJ2-3,many,14,TGTGCCAGCAGCCCGAGCGGGGGGGTAGATACGCAGTATTTT,CASSPSGGVDTQYF
TRBV10-3,NA,TRBJ1-3,many,13,TGTGCCATCAGTGAGTCTGCCGGAAACACCATATATTTT,CAISESAGNTIYF
TRBV18,TRBD1,TRBJ2-7,NA,14,TGTGCCAGCTCGACAGGGCAGGGGGCCTACGAGCAGTACTTC,CASSTGQGAYEQYF
TRBV4-2,NA,TRBJ2-1,NA,15,TGTGCCAGCAGCCAAGGGGGGATTTCCTACAATGAGCAGTTCTTC,CASSQGGISYNEQFF
TRBV12-3/TRBV12-4,NA,TRBJ2-3,many,11,TGTGCCAGCAGTGGAACGGGTACGCAGTATTTT,CASSGTGTQYF
TRBV9,TRBD2,TRBJ2-7,many,14,TGTGCCAGCAGCGAGACTAGCCAGGGCTACGAGCAGTACTTC,CASSETSQGYEQYF
TRBV5-1,TRBD2,TRBJ2-1,many,15,TGCGCCAGCAGCTTTACTAGCGGGAGCCATGATGAGCAGTTCTTC,CASSFTSGSHDEQFF
TRBV12-3/TRBV12-4,NA,TRBJ2-7,many,13,TGTGCCAGCCACGCGGGGTCCATCGACGAGCAGTACTTC,CASHAGSIDEQYF
TRBV7-9,NA,TRBJ2-4,NA,17,TGTGCCAGCAGCTCTATGGCTGCTTATCTAGCCAAAAACATTCAGTACTTC,CASSSMAAYLAKNIQYF
TRBV6-1,NA,TRBJ1-5,many,15,TGCGCCAGCAGAAGCGGGAAGGGTAAGGGGCAGCCCCAGCATTTT,CASRSGKGKGQPQHF
TRBV20-1,TRBD2,TRBJ2-5,NA,14,TGCAGTGCTCAGCGACTAGCGGGAGGGGAGACCCAGTACTTC,CSAQRLAGGETQYF
TRBV7-2,NA,TRBJ2-5,few,14,TGTGCCAGCAGCTTGAGGGGTCCCAAAGAGACCCAGTACTTC,CASSLRGPKETQYF
TRBV27,NA,TRBJ2-5,NA,12,TGTGCCAGCAGTTCCCCCTTTTCGACCCAGTACTTC,CASSSPFSTQYF
TRBV20-1,TRBD2,TRBJ2-1,many,13,TGCAGTGCGACACTAGCGACTGGCAATGAGCAGTTCTTC,CSATLATGNEQFF
TRBV5-1,NA,TRBJ2-1,few,15,TGCGCCAGCAGCTCCCCTCTGCCCAATTACAATGAGCAGTTCTTC,CASSSPLPNYNEQFF
TRBV12-3/TRBV12-4,TRBD1,TRBJ2-1,many,16,TGTGCCAGCAGGTCCCCGGGACAGGGGTTCGGGAATGAGCAGTTCTTC,CASRSPGQGFGNEQFF
TRBV5-1,NA,TRBJ1-2,many,13,TGCGCCAGCAGCTTGGGGGCACTCTATGGCTACACCTTC,CASSLGALYGYTF
TRBV12-3/TRBV12-4,TRBD2,TRBJ2-1,many,15,TGTGCCAGCAGTAGTAAGGCTAGCGGGAACAATGAGCAGTTCTTC,CASSSKASGNNEQFF
TRBV5-6,TRBD1,TRBJ1-4,NA,15,TGTGCCAGCAGCTTGTTGTACAGGGGAGATGAAAAACTGTTTTTT,CASSLLYRGDEKLFF
TRBV30,NA,TRBJ2-7,NA,14,TGTGCCTGGAGTCCCGATGGACACCCGGGCGGGCAGTACTTC,CAWSPDGHPGGQYF
TRBV12-3/TRBV12-4,NA,TRBJ2-7,many,15,TGTGCCAGCAGTTCCCCCAGGACCTTGTCCTACGAGCAGTACTTC,CASSSPRTLSYEQYF
TRBV9,NA,TRBJ2-7,few,15,TGTGCCAGCAGCGTAGGCGGAAGAGCCTCCTACGAGCAGTACTTC,CASSVGGRASYEQYF
TRBV10-3,NA,TRBJ2-3,many,15,TGTGCCATCAGTGTGGGGCCTGGTAGCACAGATACGCAGTATTTT,CAISVGPGSTDTQYF
TRBV29-1,TRBD1,TRBJ2-3,many,12,TGCAGCGTTGAGGACAGGGGAGATACGCAGTATTTT,CSVEDRGDTQYF
TRBV20-1,NA,TRBJ1-5,many,15,TGCAGTGCTGCTTCGGCCCCCGATAGCAATCAGCCCCAGCATTTT,CSAASAPDSNQPQHF
TRBV6-1,NA,TRBJ1-2,few,15,TGTGCCAGCAGTGAAGAGATGCACGGAAACTATGACTACACCTTC,CASSEEMHGNYDYTF
TRBV4-2,NA,TRBJ2-7,few,15,TGTGCCAGCAGCCAAGGCGGGTCCTACTCCTACGAGCAGTACTTC,CASSQGGSYSYEQYF
TRBV18,NA,TRBJ1-5,few,14,TGTGCCAGCTCCGAGGCAGATAGCAATCAGCCCCAGCATTTT,CASSEADSNQPQHF
TRBV18,TRBD1,TRBJ2-5,many,14,TGTGCCAGCTCACCCGGGACAGGGGAAGAGACCCAGTACTTC,CASSPGTGEETQYF
TRBV19,TRBD2,TRBJ2-7,NA,14,TGTGCCAGTAGTGTGGAGGGAGGGCCTCTCGAGCAGTACTTC,CASSVEGGPLEQYF
TRBV29-1,NA,TRBJ2-7,few,13,TGCAGCGTTGATGACGACAGGAATACCGAGCAGTACTTC,CSVDDDRNTEQYF
TRBV25-1,TRBD1,TRBJ2-5,few,16,TGTGCCAGCAGTCTGAACAGGGGGTATCGGCAAGAGACCCAGTACTTC,CASSLNRGYRQETQYF
TRBV12-3/TRBV12-4,NA,TRBJ1-2,NA,14,TGTGCCAGCAGTTTGACCCCAGCCCCCTATGGCTACACCTTC,CASSLTPAPYGYTF
TRBV20-1,NA,TRBJ2-5,NA,13,TGCAGTGCTAGTAGCCGGGACGGAGAGACCCAGTACTTC,CSASSRDGETQYF
TRBV10-3,NA,TRBJ2-7,NA,13,TGTGCCACCAACGAGGACCGGGACTACGAGCAGTACTTC,CATNEDRDYEQYF
TRBV29-1,NA,TRBJ1-1,many,11,TGCAGCGTTGTGCGGAACACTGAAGCTTTCTTT,CSVVRNTEAFF
TRBV3-1,TRBD1,TRBJ1-2,once,15,TGTGCCAGCAGCCAAGGACAGGGGAGGGCCTATGGCTACACCTTC,CASSQGQGRAYGYTF
TRBV24-1,NA,TRBJ2-1,many,13,TGTGCCACCGAGATAAGAGGGGGTCATGAGCAGTTCTTC,CATEIRGGHEQFF
TRBV15,NA,TRBJ2-7,once,14,TGTGCCACCAGCAGAGACATCGAACGCTACGAGCAGTACTTC,CATSRDIERYEQYF
TRBV20-1,TRBD2,TRBJ2-5,many,14,TGCAGTGCTAGAACTAGCGGTATCCAAGAGACCCAGTACTTC,CSARTSGIQETQYF
TRBV2,NA,TRBJ1-1,many,14,TGTGCCAGCACCCGCGAGACACGAAACACTGAAGCTTTCTTT,CASTRETRNTEAFF
TRBV24-1,NA,TRBJ2-1,many,15,TGTGCCACCAGTGATTTGCCGCAGGGGAGACATGAGCAGTTCTTC,CATSDLPQGRHEQFF
TRBV9,NA,TRBJ2-2,few,13,TGTGCCAGCAGCGAACGGAACACCGGGGAGCTGTTTTTT,CASSERNTGELFF
TRBV7-2,TRBD1,TRBJ1-1,many,15,TGTGCCAGCAGCCGACAGGGGGCAGCGAACACTGAAGCTTTCTTT,CASSRQGAANTEAFF